The rows below give T cell receptor beta chains drawn from one sample of a study of control samples from healthy donors and cancer patients. TCRdb's table, derived via immunoSEQ multiplex PCR, lists solely in-frame clones and lacks some. The table shows 75,000 to 100,000 clones, with 86% occurring only once. Sequencing used blood. These receptors originate from a woman between 50 and 59 years old in good health. Both conserved end residues are part of each CDR3. D genes are given only for firm matches. The listing skips clone size in some rows; elsewhere it reads once, few, many or a size class.

J: TRBJ2-3
V: TRBV19
size: .
D: .
DNA: TGTGCCAGTAGTCGGGACCCGAGAGGCACAGATACGCAGTATTTT
CDR3: CASSRDPRGTDTQYF

J: TRBJ1-5
V: TRBV28
size: .
D: TRBD1
DNA: TGTGCCAGCAGTGTGGGGACAGGGGTCGGCAGCAATCAGCCCCAGCATTTT
CDR3: CASSVGTGVGSNQPQHF

J: TRBJ2-1
V: TRBV9
size: once
D: TRBD2
DNA: TGTGCCAGCAGCCCAAGGGGCGAGCGGGAGGTTTTTGGTGAGCAGTTCTTC
CDR3: CASSPRGEREVFGEQFF

J: TRBJ2-7
V: TRBV5-1
size: .
D: TRBD2
DNA: TGCGCCAGCAGCTTAACCCTAGCGGGAGGTTACGAGCAGTACTTC
CDR3: CASSLTLAGGYEQYF

J: TRBJ2-7
V: TRBV7-2
size: .
D: TRBD2
DNA: TGTGCCAGCAGCTTAACTAGCGGGGGGTGGAGCTCCTACGAGCAGTACTTC
CDR3: CASSLTSGGWSSYEQYF

J: TRBJ2-4
V: TRBV18
size: .
D: TRBD1
DNA: TGTGCCAGCTCACCATCCCTGGACAGGGGGCTAGCCAAAAACATTCAGTACTTC
CDR3: CASSPSLDRGLAKNIQYF

J: TRBJ2-7
V: TRBV6-5
size: .
D: TRBD2
DNA: TGTGCCAGCAGTTACCACCGGGAGGGCCCTTACGAGCAGTACTTC
CDR3: CASSYHREGPYEQYF

J: TRBJ2-5
V: TRBV6-5
size: .
D: TRBD2
DNA: TGTGCCAGCAGCTCAAGCGGGGGTGAGACCCAGTACTTC
CDR3: CASSSSGGETQYF

J: TRBJ1-4
V: TRBV29-1
size: .
D: .
DNA: TGCAGCGTTGCGGACGGATCAAATGAAAAACTGTTTTTT
CDR3: CSVADGSNEKLFF

J: TRBJ2-1
V: TRBV11-1
size: .
D: TRBD1
DNA: TGTGCCAGCAGCTTAGCGTGGGGGACAGGGAAGGGAGGCAATGAGCAGTTCTTC
CDR3: CASSLAWGTGKGGNEQFF

J: TRBJ1-2
V: TRBV2
size: .
D: TRBD1
DNA: TGTGCCAGCAGTGGACAGGGAGTAAGCTACACCTTC
CDR3: CASSGQGVSYTF

J: TRBJ1-4
V: TRBV12-5
size: .
D: .
DNA: TGTGCTAGTGCCGAAAGGTGGGGAGGTGATAATGAAAAACTGTTTTTT
CDR3: CASAERWGGDNEKLFF

J: TRBJ2-1
V: TRBV10-3
size: .
D: TRBD2
DNA: TGTGCCATCAGTGATCGTTCTGCGGGACTAGCGGACTACAATGAGCAGTTCTTC
CDR3: CAISDRSAGLADYNEQFF

J: TRBJ2-1
V: TRBV7-2
size: .
D: .
DNA: TGTGCCAGCAGCTTAGACCGGGACTCCACCTACAATGAGCAGTTCTTC
CDR3: CASSLDRDSTYNEQFF

J: TRBJ1-4
V: TRBV6-6
size: once
D: .
DNA: TGTGCCAGTCTGACGTCCGGGGGGCCAAAGGAAAAACTGTTTTTT
CDR3: CASLTSGGPKEKLFF

J: TRBJ1-1
V: TRBV2
size: .
D: TRBD1
DNA: TGTGCCAGCAGTTTGGACAGGGGGCGGACTGAAGCTTTCTTT
CDR3: CASSLDRGRTEAFF

J: TRBJ2-5
V: TRBV7-6
size: .
D: TRBD2
DNA: TGTGCCAGCACCCCGACTAGCGGCCACGGGACCCAGTACTTC
CDR3: CASTPTSGHGTQYF

J: TRBJ2-3
V: TRBV28
size: .
D: .
DNA: TGTGCCAGCAGTTTAGGGGGCTTAACAGATACGCAGTATTTT
CDR3: CASSLGGLTDTQYF

J: TRBJ2-1
V: TRBV7-8
size: .
D: .
DNA: TGTGCCAGCAGCTTCTATCGTATTATCGAAAGGTACAATGAGCAGTTCTTC
CDR3: CASSFYRIIERYNEQFF

J: TRBJ2-1
V: TRBV6-6
size: .
D: TRBD1
DNA: TGTGCCAGCAGTTACCGGGGACAGGGCGGCAATGAGCAGTTCTTC
CDR3: CASSYRGQGGNEQFF